This T cell receptor beta chain was sequenced for a study of blood T cell repertoires in COVID-19. Looked up from germline, CDR1 is MDHEN and CDR2 is SYDVKM. The CDR3 is 15 residues long. Trimming removed 1 base at V and 5 bases at J, with 12 bases between. Sequenced by immunoSEQ multiplex PCR; TCRdb stores in-frame clones only, minus some. The sample has some 210,000 clones, roughly 87% seen once. The chain employs TRBV28 and TRBJ1-5; D unresolved. Sequencing used PBMCs or T cells enriched from blood (not recorded which). This sequence originates from a man aged 18 to 35 with acute COVID-19. The CDR3 loop is CASSLLGREDQPQHF. As DNA, the CDR3 is TGTGCCAGCAGTTTATTGGGCAGAGAAGATCAGCCCCAGCATTTT.